One sample yielded the 10 T cell receptor beta chains listed below, sequenced in a study of cytomegalovirus exposure and HLA in healthy donors. Some clones are missing from TCRdb's copy, which holds only in-frame ones; the method was immunoSEQ multiplex PCR. The sample holds approximately 210,000 clones, roughly 86% seen once. Material for sequencing was PBMCs. All receptors come from a woman aged 18-29 years in good health and CMV-seronegative.

The chain couples TRBV5-1 to TRBJ1-6, with D tentatively TRBD1 (6 bases). The ends were cut back, 1 base at V and 8 bases at J, with 13 bases in the middle. This CDR3 comprises 15 residues. Germline values: CDR1 SGHRS, CDR2 YFSETQ. The CDR3 protein is CASSLRRGGDSPLHF. CDR3 nucleotides: TGCGCCAGCAGCTTGCGAAGGGGGGGGGATTCACCCCTCCACTTT.

The rearrangement uses TRBV4-1 and TRBJ1-1; D ambiguous. Trimming removed 0 bases at V and 11 bases at J, with 10 bases between. Germline-derived CDR1 and CDR2 are MGHRA and YSYEKL. The CDR3 runs 12 residues. The CDR3 DNA follows: TGCGCCAGCAGCCAAGATCGCGGAGAGGCTTTCTTT. The encoded protein is CASSQDRGEAFF.

This chain uses TRBV5-4 with TRBJ1-1; 7 bases match TRBD1. V gave up 2 bases and J gave up 0 bases; unmatched junction bases: 4. Germline-derived CDR1 and CDR2 are SGHNT and YYREEE (reference sequence). The CDR3 is 15 residues long. The CDR3 DNA reads as TGTGCCAGCAGCTTAACCGGGACAGTGAACACTGAAGCTTTCTTT. It specifies CASSLTGTVNTEAFF.

This clone was recorded once. This rearrangement joins TRBV9 to TRBJ2-7; 8 bases align to TRBD2. The germline V gene encodes CDR1 SGDLS and CDR2 YYNGEE. There are 15 residues in the CDR3. V lost 3 bases and J lost 0; bases outside the gene matches: 5. CDR3 in DNA: TGTGCCAGCAGCGCGAGCGGGAGAAGCTCCTACGAGCAGTACTTC. It specifies CASSASGRSSYEQYF.

The chain combines TRBV19 with TRBJ1-6; unclear D gene. The ends were cut back, 6 bases at V and 0 bases at J, with 15 bases in the middle. Looked up from germline, CDR1 is LNHDA and CDR2 is SQIVND (reference sequence). The CDR3 is 17 residues long. The CDR3 DNA reads as TGTGCCAGTAGGGCAGACGCGGAACGCTCCTATAATTCACCCCTCCACTTT. It is translated as CASRADAERSYNSPLHF.

The chain has TRBV10-3 and TRBJ1-5; D possibly corresponds to TRBD1 (6 bases). CDR1 and CDR2 from the germline V gene are ENHRY and SYGVKD. This CDR3 has 15 residues. V gave up 0 bases and J gave up 5 bases, with 11 bases separating them. CDR3: CAISESLGADQPQHF. CDR3 DNA sequence: TGTGCCATCAGTGAGTCTTTGGGGGCGGATCAGCCCCAGCATTTT.

V gene TRBV5-4 combines with J gene TRBJ2-3, with 7 bases that match TRBD2. Trimming took 4 bases from V and 3 from J; bases not matched to a gene: 11. This CDR3 is 16 amino acids long. From germline, CDR1 is SGHNT and CDR2 YYREEE (reference sequence). CDR3 protein: CASSPETSRGTDTQYF. CDR3 nucleotides: TGTGCCAGCAGCCCCGAGACTAGCCGGGGAACAGATACGCAGTATTTT. Using reference TRBV5-4 and TRBJ2-3 for the parts outside the CDR3, the full variable domain is ETGVTQSPTHLIKTRGQQVTLRCSSQSGHNTVSWYQQALGQGPQFIFQYYREEENGRGNFPPRFSGLQFPNYSSELNVNALELDDSALYLCASSPETSRGTDTQYFGPGTRLTVL.

This chain's CDR3 is CASSSGDRRYGYTF. DNA for the CDR3: TGTGCCAGCAGCTCCGGCGACAGACGCTATGGCTACACCTTC. The chain couples TRBV6-5 to TRBJ1-2, with D tentatively TRBD1 (5 bases). V shed 6 bases and J shed 4 bases, with 15 bases lying between them. The CDR3 contains 14 residues. CDR1 is MNHEY and CDR2 is SVGAGI in the germline V gene.

The DNA for the CDR3 is TGTGCCAGCAGTGAAAGACAGAACACCGGGGAGCTGTTTTTT. Translated: CASSERQNTGELFF. The V and J genes are TRBV2 and TRBJ2-2; D is uncertain. The CDR3 is 14 amino acids. V was shortened by 2 bases and J by 1 base, with 5 bases between the two germline ends. Germline V lookup: CDR1 SNHLY, CDR2 FYNNEI.

The chain combines TRBV6-1 with TRBJ2-2; a weak D match, TRBD2 (6 bases). Germline assignment: CDR1 MNHNS and CDR2 SASEGT. Trimming removed 2 bases from V and 5 bases from J, with 15 bases in between. The CDR3 is made up of 16 amino acids. The CDR3 region has the DNA TGTGCCAGCAGTGAATTGGAGGGAGGAATAACCGGGGAGCTGTTTTTT. It specifies CASSELEGGITGELFF.